This is a list of T cell receptor beta chains from one sample in a study of radiotherapy plus CTLA-4 blockade in lung cancer. This table comes from immunoSEQ multiplex PCR, and its TCRdb copy is limited to in-frame clones, with some not included. The profile shows approximately 100,000 clones, 75% to 85% of them singletons. The source material was peripheral blood, sampled from a patient treated with radiotherapy plus ipilimumab. These receptors originate from a human donor with non-small cell lung cancer who had a partial response to radiotherapy plus ipilimumab. Each CDR3 is given with its conserved first and last residue. Fields, in order: V gene, clone size, J gene, D gene, CDR3 DNA, CDR3 protein. A D gene is named only where the DNA matches it firmly. Clone sizes are given selectively: once, few, many, or a class where the clone is expanded.

TRBV5-4,NA,TRBJ1-1,TRBD1,TGTGCCAGCACCTTACAGGGACAGCTGAACACTGAAGCTTTCTTT,CASTLQGQLNTEAFF
TRBV28,NA,TRBJ1-1,TRBD1,TGTGCCAGCACCGGACAGGAAGGAACTGAAGCTTTCTTT,CASTGQEGTEAFF
TRBV21-1,NA,TRBJ1-4,NA,TGTGCCAGCAGCAAAAGAGGGACAGGGGTGAGGGAAAAACTGTTTTTT,CASSKRGTGVREKLFF
TRBV7-2,NA,TRBJ2-7,TRBD2,TGTGCCAGCAGCCGTAGAAAGACTAGCGGGGACGGCTACGAGCAGTACTTC,CASSRRKTSGDGYEQYF
TRBV7-3,NA,TRBJ2-2,NA,TGTGCCAGCAGCCCCCGAGATAGATCCGGGGAGCTGTTTTTT,CASSPRDRSGELFF
TRBV7-6,NA,TRBJ2-6,NA,TGTGCCAGCAGCTCCTTTTGGCAGGGCCAGGGTGGGGCCAACGTCCTGACTTTC,CASSSFWQGQGGANVLTF
TRBV27,NA,TRBJ2-5,NA,TGTGCCAGCAGTCGACTCCGTACAGGGACCGGGGAGACCCAGTACTTC,CASSRLRTGTGETQYF
TRBV18,once,TRBJ2-7,TRBD1,TGTGCCAGCTCGAAGGGACAGGCTACCTACGAGCAGTACTTC,CASSKGQATYEQYF
TRBV28,once,TRBJ2-1,NA,TGTGCCAGCATTTCTCTGCGGGCCAATGAGCAGTTCTTC,CASISLRANEQFF
TRBV19,NA,TRBJ1-1,NA,TGTGCCAGTAGTCTGGGACACCTGGGGGGGGGCACTGAAGCTTTCTTT,CASSLGHLGGGTEAFF
TRBV28,NA,TRBJ2-6,TRBD2,TGTGCCAGCAGTGTTAGCGGGAGCTCTGGGGCCAACGTCCTGACTTTC,CASSVSGSSGANVLTF
TRBV5-1,NA,TRBJ2-7,TRBD1,TGCGCCAGCAGCTTGGACGGACAGGTAAACGAGCAGTACTTC,CASSLDGQVNEQYF
TRBV6-5,NA,TRBJ2-3,TRBD2,TGTGCCAGCAGTCAAGGACTAGCACCCACAGATACGCAGTATTTT,CASSQGLAPTDTQYF
TRBV11-2,once,TRBJ1-3,TRBD1,TGTGCCAGCAGCTTCGCCCTAGGGGACAGGTCCCTATCTGGAAACACCATATATTTT,CASSFALGDRSLSGNTIYF
TRBV7-3,once,TRBJ2-5,TRBD1,TGTGCCAGCAGCCGGACGACAGGGATAACCGAGACCCAGTACTTC,CASSRTTGITETQYF
TRBV27,once,TRBJ1-2,TRBD1,TGTGCCAGCAGAAGGGGACAGGGGACCTATGGCTACACCTTC,CASRRGQGTYGYTF
TRBV9,few,TRBJ2-3,TRBD2,TGTGCCAGCAGCGTGGGACTAGGGGGCACAGATACGCAGTATTTT,CASSVGLGGTDTQYF
TRBV5-1,NA,TRBJ2-3,TRBD1,TGCGCCAGCAGCTTGGCCAGGGGGCCCCCGGAGAGCACAGATACGCAGTATTTT,CASSLARGPPESTDTQYF
TRBV19,NA,TRBJ1-2,TRBD1,TGTGCCAGTAGGGGTATACAAATCGACAGGGGCTATGGCTACACCTTC,CASRGIQIDRGYGYTF
TRBV11-2,NA,TRBJ2-7,TRBD1,TGTGCCAGCAGCCACGCTGGGACAGCCGATGAGCAGTACTTC,CASSHAGTADEQYF
TRBV7-5,NA,TRBJ2-7,NA,TGTGTCAGAAGCTTAGTAGTAGCGGGAGTATTCTACGAGCAGTACTTC,CVRSLVVAGVFYEQYF
TRBV28,NA,TRBJ2-2,TRBD2,TGTGCCAGCATCCCCCGGGGGGGGGTTAACGGGGAGCTGTTTTTT,CASIPRGGVNGELFF
TRBV6-6,NA,TRBJ2-3,TRBD2,TGTGCCAGCAGCGTAGCGGGAGAGGTAGATACGCAGTATTTT,CASSVAGEVDTQYF
TRBV28,NA,TRBJ2-5,NA,TGTGCCAGCAGTACGACAGCAGATCAAGAGACCCAGTACTTC,CASSTTADQETQYF
TRBV5-1,NA,TRBJ2-7,NA,TGCGCCAGCAGACGGACTGAACTCTACGAGCAGTACTTC,CASRRTELYEQYF
TRBV19,NA,TRBJ1-5,TRBD1,TGTGCCAGTTCGGACAGGGGGCATACGAGCAATCAGCCCCAGCATTTT,CASSDRGHTSNQPQHF
TRBV7-2,NA,TRBJ1-2,NA,TGTGCCAGCAGCGAAGCAGGGGACTATGGCTACACCTTC,CASSEAGDYGYTF
TRBV7-9,NA,TRBJ1-2,NA,TGTGCCAGCAGCCCCCGGCAGGGATATGGCTACACCTTC,CASSPRQGYGYTF
TRBV18,NA,TRBJ2-7,NA,TGTGCCAGCTCACCAGACACCACCTACGAGCAGTACTTC,CASSPDTTYEQYF